This TCR beta chain comes out of a study of graft-versus-host responses after intestinal transplantation. Background on the study: All of the recipients had induction that used anti-thymocyte globulin, then tacrolimus and steroids for around 3 years. Overall study results and limits: GvH clones appeared in recipient marrow, some first in ileum or blood.

Profiling relied on immunoSEQ multiplex PCR, and the TCRdb table lists in-frame clones only, not all of them. Of about 21,000 clones listed, around 43% are singletons. CDR1 LNHDA and CDR2 SQIVND come from the germline V gene (reference sequence). The CDR3 runs to 15 residues. The V end lost 5 bases, the J end lost 0 bases, and 11 bases lay between the germline ends. Co-plating was performed using 200,000 CFSE-labeled responder cells and 200,000 irradiated, violet-dye-labeled stimulator cells. Source: alloreactive CD8+ T cells from a mixed lymphocyte reaction culture, taken before intestinal transplant. Indicated subset: CFSE-low proliferating T cells sorted from approximately six-day pre-transplant mixed lymphocyte reaction (GvH or HvG direction). J is TRBJ2-1 and V is TRBV19; D is unclear. The clonotype comes from a human patient who received an intestinal transplant. CDR3: CASSVPGSSYNEQFF. In nucleotides, the CDR3 is TGTGCCAGTAGTGTACCTGGCAGCTCCTACAATGAGCAGTTCTTC.